Below are 32 T cell receptor beta chains sequenced from a single sample in a study of shared clonotypes between healthy human individuals. Sequenced by immunoSEQ multiplex PCR; TCRdb stores in-frame clones only, minus some. The sample yields around 2.5 million clones, approximately 93% seen once. Specimen: naive CD4+ T cells from PBMCs. As to subset: CD45RA+ positively selected. All receptors derive from a man aged 18 to 29 in good health. Some clones in this sample may be carry-over from other donors' samples.

V gene TRBV6-6 combines with J gene TRBJ2-3; D is possibly TRBD2 (7 bases). V dropped 6 bases and J dropped 1 base, with 17 bases sitting between them. The length of the CDR3 is 16 residues. Germline V gene sequence: CDR1 MNHNY, CDR2 SVGAGI (reference sequence). CDR3 loop: CASRSGLEGGTDTQYF. In DNA form, the CDR3 reads TGTGCCAGCAGATCAGGACTAGAGGGGGGCACAGATACGCAGTATTTT.

V usage is TRBV5-5 and J usage is TRBJ2-7; D unresolved. The CDR3 sequence is 13 residues long. With 0 bases removed from V and 6 bases from J, the gap between germline ends came to 10 bases. Germline V gene lookup returns CDR1 SGHKS and CDR2 YYEKEE (reference sequence). The CDR3 sequence is CASSLETSGEQYF. DNA of the CDR3: TGTGCCAGCAGCTTGGAAACCTCTGGCGAGCAGTACTTC.

The chain joins TRBV29-1 to TRBJ1-4, with unresolved D. Trimming pared 5 bases from V and 5 bases from J, leaving 12 bases between. Germline V gene data show CDR1 as SQVTM and CDR2 as ANQGSEA. The CDR3 runs to 13 residues. The CDR3 spells CSVLASTNEKLFF. The CDR3 DNA reads TGCAGCGTTTTAGCCAGTACGAATGAAAAACTGTTTTTT.

This chain joins TRBV6-1 and TRBJ1-5, with 7 bases that match TRBD1. The CDR3 length is 15 residues. The V and J ends lost 6 bases and 2 bases, in that order; junction bases with no gene match: 7. The germline V gene encodes CDR1 MNHNS and CDR2 SASEGT. The CDR3 nucleotides are TGTGCCAGCAGGAACAGGGGTAGGGGCAATCAGCCCCAGCATTTT. Protein product: CASRNRGRGNQPQHF.

The rearrangement links TRBV6-5 to TRBJ2-5, with D possibly matching TRBD2 (5 bases). CDR1 is MNHEY, CDR2 SVGAGI, per germline. The CDR3 extends over 15 amino acids. The V end lost 2 bases, the J end lost 4 bases, and 14 bases lay between the germline ends. The CDR3 DNA reads as TGTGCCAGCAGTTACCAGAGAGGGCAAGGAGAGACCCAGTACTTC. Translated, it gives CASSYQRGQGETQYF.

This clone was seen only once. V usage is TRBV5-4 and J usage is TRBJ1-2; the match to TRBD1 covers 9 bases. This CDR3 is built from 16 residues. Germline values: CDR1 SGHNT, CDR2 YYREEE (reference sequence). J was trimmed by 6 bases and V by 7 bases; bases with no gene match: 16. Here the CDR3 reads CASFGILGQGIDGYTF. The CDR3, as DNA: TGTGCCAGCTTCGGAATATTGGGACAGGGAATCGATGGCTACACCTTC. Full variable domain (remainder filled in from reference TRBV5-4 and TRBJ1-2): ETGVTQSPTHLIKTRGQQVTLRCSSQSGHNTVSWYQQALGQGPQFIFQYYREEENGRGNFPPRFSGLQFPNYSSELNVNALELDDSALYLCASFGILGQGIDGYTFGSGTRLTVV.

This clone was recorded a few times. The CDR3 loop reads CASWDGLNTEAFF. The CDR3 coding sequence is TGTGCCAGCTGGGACGGTCTGAACACTGAAGCTTTCTTT. V is TRBV2 and J is TRBJ1-1; perhaps TRBD1 as D (5 bases). The germline CDR1 and CDR2 sequences are SNHLY and FYNNEI. The CDR3 runs 13 residues. Trimming pared 8 bases from V and 0 bases from J, leaving 10 bases between.

Here the CDR3 reads CASSRGTEGSYEQYF. Written as DNA, the CDR3 is TGTGCCAGCAGCCGAGGGACAGAGGGGTCCTACGAGCAGTACTTC. The chain combines TRBV6-5 with TRBJ2-7, with 7 bases identical to TRBD1. The CDR3 has 15 residues. Trimming at V came to 6 bases and at J to 1 base, leaving 9 bases not matched to a gene. CDR1 MNHEY and CDR2 SVGAGI come from the germline V gene.

For the CDR3, the DNA is TGTGCCAGCAGTGAAACGACTACCTACAATGAGCAGTTCTTC. Encoded protein: CASSETTTYNEQFF. This chain links TRBV2 with TRBJ2-1, with D possibly matching TRBD2 (5 bases). V lost 2 bases to trimming and J lost 2 bases, with 7 bases between them. The CDR3 runs to 14 residues. Germline V gene sequence: CDR1 SNHLY, CDR2 FYNNEI.

This chain connects TRBV5-1 to TRBJ2-7; D may be TRBD1 or TRBD2 (6 bases each). This CDR3 is 17 amino acids long. V shed 0 bases and J shed 3 bases, with 19 bases lying between them. The germline gives CDR1 SGHRS, CDR2 YFSETQ. CDR3 nucleotide sequence: TGCGCCAGCAGCTTGGAGGCTCGGGGGTACAGGGACTACGAGCAGTACTTC. It is translated as CASSLEARGYRDYEQYF.

The J gene is TRBJ2-7, the V gene TRBV11-2; a possible D gene is TRBD2 (5 bases). The CDR3 length is 15 residues. Trimming cost V 3 bases and J 3 bases, with 15 bases left between them. CDR1 is SGHAT and CDR2 is FQNNGV in the germline V gene. The CDR3 reads CASSFSVTPDYEQYF. The CDR3 DNA reads TGTGCCAGCAGCTTTAGCGTGACTCCGGACTACGAGCAGTACTTC.

The rearrangement links TRBV6-1 to TRBJ2-7; possibly TRBD1 for D (5 bases). Trimming removed 6 bases from V and 4 bases from J, with 13 bases in between. CDR1 is MNHNS and CDR2 is SASEGT in the germline V gene. The CDR3 runs 13 residues. CDR3 in amino acids: CASRTTVGYEQYF. The CDR3 region has the DNA TGTGCCAGCAGGACGACAGTGGGATACGAGCAGTACTTC.

The chain joins TRBV20-1 to TRBJ2-7; 8 bases align to TRBD2. This CDR3 is 11 amino acids long. With V trimmed by 3 bases and J by 6 bases, 1 base remained unmatched. Germline V gene sequence: CDR1 DFQATT, CDR2 SNEGSKA (reference sequence). The CDR3 nucleotides are TGCAGTGCTAGTAGCGGGGTCGAGCAGTACTTC. As protein: CSASSGVEQYF.

This rearrangement joins TRBV5-1 to TRBJ2-3; perhaps TRBD1 as D (6 bases). This CDR3 contains 17 residues. Germline lookup yields CDR1 SGHRS and CDR2 YFSETQ. The V end lost 4 bases, the J end lost 0 bases, and 18 bases lay between the germline ends. The CDR3 DNA reads TGCGCCAGCAGCGAGACGACAGGAGCCCCTAGCACAGATACGCAGTATTTT. Protein: CASSETTGAPSTDTQYF.

The chain employs TRBV30 and TRBJ1-3, with no clear D. From germline, CDR1 is GTSNPN and CDR2 SVGIG (reference sequence). Between the trimmed V and J ends, which lost 4 bases and 1 base, there was a span of 5 bases. The CDR3 spans 12 residues. CDR3 DNA: TGTGCCTGGAAAGCATCTGGAAACACCATATATTTT. Protein: CAWKASGNTIYF.

This chain joins TRBV28 and TRBJ1-2; D might be TRBD1 (6 bases). Trimming shortened V by 5 bases and J by 8 bases, and 15 bases separated the two germline ends. From germline, CDR1 is MDHEN and CDR2 SYDVKM. The CDR3 loop spans 13 amino acids. The CDR3: CASSQDSLRGYTF. CDR3 in DNA: TGTGCCAGCAGTCAGGACAGCCTGCGGGGCTACACCTTC.

V usage is TRBV5-1 and J usage is TRBJ1-1; D is possibly TRBD1 (5 bases). Trimming removed 2 bases from V and 0 bases from J, with 14 bases in between. Germline CDR1 reads SGHRS; CDR2 reads YFSETQ. This CDR3 is built from 16 residues. The CDR3 DNA follows: TGCGCCAGCAGCTTCCTGCCGGCAGGGATGAACACTGAAGCTTTCTTT. As protein: CASSFLPAGMNTEAFF.

In nucleotides, the CDR3 is TGTGCCAGCAGCTCGGCTACTAGCGGGAGCTGGGAGCAGTTCTTC. Translated, it gives CASSSATSGSWEQFF. This sequence joins TRBV7-6 and TRBJ2-1; TRBD2 aligns across 11 bases. The CDR3 spans 15 residues. V gave up 4 bases and J gave up 10 bases; unmatched junction bases: 9. Germline-derived CDR1 and CDR2 are SGHVS and FNYEAQ.

Regarding this clone: The sample holds other DNA sequences that translate to the same CDR3. The genes are TRBV18 and TRBJ1-5; D is uncertain. The germline V gene has CDR1 KGHSH and CDR2 LQKENI. The V gene lost 0 bases and the J gene lost 1 base, with 4 bases spanning the gap. There are 14 residues in the CDR3. The CDR3 is CASSPPSSNQPQHF. The DNA for the CDR3 is TGTGCCAGCTCACCACCCTCCAGCAATCAGCCCCAGCATTTT.

This rearrangement joins TRBV6-6 to TRBJ1-5; 8 bases map to TRBD1. V dropped 2 bases and J dropped 7; count of bases not matched to a gene: 4. The CDR3 has 14 residues. The germline gives CDR1 MNHNY, CDR2 SVGAGI (reference sequence). As DNA, the CDR3 is TGTGCCAGCAGTTACCTACAGGGGGACCAGCCCCAGCATTTT. Protein sequence: CASSYLQGDQPQHF.

V and J are TRBV11-2 and TRBJ2-3; D is uncertain. The CDR3 is 13 residues long. CDR1 SGHAT and CDR2 FQNNGV come from the germline V gene. Trimming removed 0 bases at V and 2 bases at J, with 3 bases between. The CDR3 sequence is CASSLELTDTQYF. CDR3 nucleotide sequence: TGTGCCAGCAGCTTAGAACTCACAGATACGCAGTATTTT. The full variable domain, in which reference TRBV11-2 and TRBJ2-3 provide the parts outside the CDR3, is EAGVAQSPRYKIIEKRQSVAFWCNPISGHATLYWYQQILGQGPKLLIQFQNNGVVDDSQLPKDRFSAERLKGVDSTLKIQPAKLEDSAVYLCASSLELTDTQYFGPGTRLTVL.

The chain has TRBV19 and TRBJ1-1; D call uncertain. V was pared by 7 bases and J by 2 bases, with 14 bases between. CDR3 size: 14 residues. The V gene's germline CDR1 is LNHDA and CDR2 SQIVND (reference sequence). The CDR3 DNA follows: TGTGCCAGTATGGATAGGCCGAAAAACACTGAAGCTTTCTTT. Its translation: CASMDRPKNTEAFF.

The rearrangement uses TRBV2 and TRBJ2-7; a weak D match, TRBD1 (5 bases). V was pared by 6 bases and J by 8 bases, with 11 bases between. This CDR3 region has 11 residues. The germline V gene has CDR1 SNHLY and CDR2 FYNNEI. CDR3 DNA sequence: TGTGCCAGCAGGGAGACAGACAAGCAGTACTTC. Its protein is CASRETDKQYF.

This chain connects TRBV11-2 to TRBJ2-6; tentatively, D is TRBD1 (5 bases). This CDR3 is built from 17 residues. The V and J ends lost 0 bases and 2 bases respectively, with 11 bases between them. Per the germline V gene, CDR1 is SGHAT and CDR2 is FQNNGV. The DNA of the CDR3 is TGTGCCAGCAGCTTAGATTTGGGGCGGCCTGGGGCCAACGTCCTGACTTTC. This gives the protein CASSLDLGRPGANVLTF.

The V gene is TRBV9, the J gene TRBJ2-2, with TRBD2 matching over 9 bases. The CDR3 length is 15 residues. CDR1 and CDR2 (germline): SGDLS, YYNGEE. V lost 4 bases to trimming and J lost 7 bases; unmatched junction nucleotides: 8. The chain's CDR3 is CASSFGGRAFGELFF. In DNA form, the CDR3 reads TGTGCCAGCAGCTTTGGCGGGAGGGCCTTCGGGGAGCTGTTTTTT.

The V gene is TRBV5-6, the J gene TRBJ1-6; TRBD1 matches 7 bases. Unmatched junction bases numbered 14, after V lost 4 bases and J lost 10 bases. CDR1 and CDR2 (germline): SGHDT, YYEEEE. This CDR3 comprises 16 residues. This CDR3 reads CASSLLQGSLRSPLHF. The CDR3 DNA follows: TGTGCCAGCAGCCTGTTACAGGGGAGTCTAAGATCACCCCTCCACTTT. The whole variable domain, remainder taken from reference TRBV5-6 and TRBJ1-6, is DAGVTQSPTHLIKTRGQQVTLRCSPKSGHDTVSWYQQALGQGPQFIFQYYEEEERQRGNFPDRFSGHQFPNYSSELNVNALLLGDSALYLCASSLLQGSLRSPLHFGNGTRLTVT.

The V call is TRBV30, the J call TRBJ1-3; 7 bases match TRBD1. This CDR3 contains 12 residues. V dropped 5 bases and J dropped 5; count of bases not matched to a gene: 3. Germline CDR1 reads GTSNPN; CDR2 reads SVGIG (reference sequence). The CDR3 region is CAWSGQRNTIYF. The CDR3, as DNA: TGTGCCTGGTCGGGACAGAGAAACACCATATATTTT.

The chain employs TRBV29-1 and TRBJ2-5; D ambiguous. Germline V lookup: CDR1 SQVTM, CDR2 ANQGSEA. The CDR3 runs 13 residues. V was trimmed by 5 bases and J by 5 bases, leaving 15 bases between them. CDR3 protein: CSVPGLIGETQYF. The CDR3 DNA sequence: TGCAGCGTTCCCGGCCTGATCGGGGAGACCCAGTACTTC.

V and J are TRBV5-4 and TRBJ2-7; D is possibly TRBD1 (6 bases). V lost 4 bases and J lost 1, with 18 bases in between. CDR3 length: 16 residues. Germline V CDR1 and CDR2: SGHNT, YYREEE (reference sequence). CDR3 protein: CASSERSGTRSYEQYF. The CDR3 nucleotides are TGTGCCAGCAGCGAACGATCCGGGACACGATCCTACGAGCAGTACTTC.

V gene TRBV5-1 combines with J gene TRBJ2-1; D might be TRBD1 or TRBD2, each matching 5 bases. The CDR3 sequence is 16 residues long. Trimming cost V 0 bases and J 10 bases, with 20 bases left between them. CDR1 and CDR2 from the germline V gene are SGHRS and YFSETQ. The CDR3 loop is CASSLAGTLGSIEQFF. CDR3 sequence (DNA): TGCGCCAGCAGCTTGGCCGGGACCCTTGGGTCAATAGAGCAGTTCTTC. The whole variable domain, remainder taken from reference TRBV5-1 and TRBJ2-1, is KAGVTQTPRYLIKTRGQQVTLSCSPISGHRSVSWYQQTPGQGLQFLFEYFSETQRNKGNFPGRFSGRQFSNSRSEMNVSTLELGDSALYLCASSLAGTLGSIEQFFGPGTRLTVL.

The CDR3 is CASSRLPTTNTGELFF. DNA for the CDR3: TGCGCCAGCAGCCGTCTACCTACGACGAACACCGGGGAGCTGTTTTTT. The chain couples TRBV4-1 to TRBJ2-2; D is unresolved. Germline assignment: CDR1 MGHRA and CDR2 YSYEKL. Trimming took 4 bases from V and 0 from J, leaving 12 bases between them. The CDR3 has 16 amino acids.

This chain connects TRBV30 to TRBJ2-1; D not resolved. Trimming took 4 bases from V and 8 from J, leaving 6 bases between them. This CDR3 region has 10 residues. CDR1 is GTSNPN, CDR2 SVGIG, per germline (reference sequence). CDR3 nucleotides: TGTGCCTGGATGGGCGATGAGCAGTTCTTC. This encodes CAWMGDEQFF.